A single T cell receptor beta chain is shown here with its context. The CDR3 consists of 13 residues. Trimming pared 4 bases from V and 7 bases from J, leaving 14 bases between. CDR1 SQVTM and CDR2 ANQGSEA come from the germline V gene. This sample was included in a study of blood T cell repertoires in COVID-19. Profiled with immunoSEQ multiplex PCR; TCRdb holds only in-frame clones, not every one. The data show 110,000 or so clones, approximately 81% seen once. V is TRBV29-1 and J is TRBJ2-1, with a weak D call TRBD2 (6 bases). The sequence came from a human donor in a cohort sampled during active COVID-19. The sequencing sample was made of peripheral blood. CDR3 amino acids: CSVVRLGTNEQFF. The CDR3 nucleotides are TGCAGCGTTGTTAGACTAGGCACGAATGAGCAGTTCTTC.